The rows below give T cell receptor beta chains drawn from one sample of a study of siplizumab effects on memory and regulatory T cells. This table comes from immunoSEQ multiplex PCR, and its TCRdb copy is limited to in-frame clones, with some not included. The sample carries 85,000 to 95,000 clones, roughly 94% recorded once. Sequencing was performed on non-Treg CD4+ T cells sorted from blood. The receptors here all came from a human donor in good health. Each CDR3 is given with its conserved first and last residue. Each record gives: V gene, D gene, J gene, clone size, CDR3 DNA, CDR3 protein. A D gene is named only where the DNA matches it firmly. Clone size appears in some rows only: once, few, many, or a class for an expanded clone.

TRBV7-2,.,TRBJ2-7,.,TGTGCCAGCAGCTTCGCAGCGGGCTACGAGCAGTACTTC,CASSFAAGYEQYF
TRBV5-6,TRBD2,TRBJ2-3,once,TGTGCCAGCAGCTTGGGACTAGCGGGGAGCACAGATACGCAGTATTTT,CASSLGLAGSTDTQYF
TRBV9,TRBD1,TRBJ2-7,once,TGTGCCAGCAGCGTAGACGGGACAGCCTACGAGCAGTACTTC,CASSVDGTAYEQYF
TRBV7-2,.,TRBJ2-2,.,TGTGCCAGCAGCCCCCGCAGTGCGAACACCGGGGAGCTGTTTTTT,CASSPRSANTGELFF
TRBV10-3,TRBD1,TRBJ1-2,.,TGTGCCATCAGTCCGGAGGGACAGCGGGGTGGCTACACCTTC,CAISPEGQRGGYTF
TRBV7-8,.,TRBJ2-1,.,TGTGCCAGCAGCCCTTCAACGGGTCCTTGGAATGAGCAGTTCTTC,CASSPSTGPWNEQFF
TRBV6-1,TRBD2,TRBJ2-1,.,TGTGCCAGCAGGAGAATAGCGGGGGGGGATGAGCAGTTCTTC,CASRRIAGGDEQFF
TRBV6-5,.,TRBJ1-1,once,TGTGCCAGCAGTTACTCGACCAACACTGAAGCTTTCTTT,CASSYSTNTEAFF
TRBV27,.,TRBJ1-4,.,TGTGCCACCTCGGGATTAAATGAAAAACTGTTTTTT,CATSGLNEKLFF
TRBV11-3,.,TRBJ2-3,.,TGTGCCAGCAGCTTAAGCGGAAGAGATACGCAGTATTTT,CASSLSGRDTQYF
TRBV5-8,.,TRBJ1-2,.,TGTGCCAGCAGCTTGGCCCGAGGAGGCTATGGCTACACCTTC,CASSLARGGYGYTF
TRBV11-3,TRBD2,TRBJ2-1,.,TGTGCCAGCAGCTCCCTAGCGGGAGGCTACAATGAGCAGTTCTTC,CASSSLAGGYNEQFF
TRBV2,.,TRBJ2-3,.,TGTGCCAGCAGGTCGCGGTGGGCAGATACGCAGTATTTT,CASRSRWADTQYF
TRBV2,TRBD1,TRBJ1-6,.,TGTGCCAGCAGTATAGGCGGACAGGGCAGTTCACCCCTCCACTTT,CASSIGGQGSSPLHF
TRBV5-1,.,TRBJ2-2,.,TGCGCCAGCAGCTTGGAGGGGAACACCGGGGAGCTGTTTTTT,CASSLEGNTGELFF
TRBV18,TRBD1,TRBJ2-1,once,TGTGCCAGCTCACTCGAAAGACAGGGGGAAATGTTCTTC,CASSLERQGEMFF
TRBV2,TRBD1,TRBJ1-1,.,TGTGCCAGCAGGAGAGACAGGGGTGTGAACACTGAAGCTTTCTTT,CASRRDRGVNTEAFF
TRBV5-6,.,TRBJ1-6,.,TGTGCCAGCAGCTTCGGCAGCGGCTCCTATAATTCACCCCTCCACTTT,CASSFGSGSYNSPLHF
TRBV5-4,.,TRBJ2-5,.,TGTGCCAGCAGCCAGGGACTCCGGGGAGAGACCCAGTACTTC,CASSQGLRGETQYF
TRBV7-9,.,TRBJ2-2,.,TGTGCCAGGGGGACCAGGAGAGGCGGGGAGCTGTTTTTT,CARGTRRGGELFF
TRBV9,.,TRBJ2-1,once,TGTGCCAGCAGCGTAGTGACTGGACTTGAGCAGTTCTTC,CASSVVTGLEQFF
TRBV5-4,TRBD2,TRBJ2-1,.,TGTGCCAGCAGCATTAGCGGGGGGGCCTCCTACAATGAGCAGTTCTTC,CASSISGGASYNEQFF
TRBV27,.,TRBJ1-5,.,TGTGCCAGCCGTGGAGGGATCAATCAGCCCCAGCATTTT,CASRGGINQPQHF